Sequencing of this TCR beta chain was carried out in a study of Ad26.COV2.S vaccination and SARS-CoV-2 variants (dated by TCRdb to about 2021). In the study overall: Donors in the vaccine arm were drawn from COV1001, a phase I-IIa trial of Ad26.COV2.S in healthy adults that was multicentre, randomized, double-blind and placebo-controlled. A total of 32 samples were included in the TCR-sequenced set, comprising around 19 Ad26.COV2.S vaccine recipients, 5 placebo recipients and 8 SARS-CoV-2 convalescent individuals. Ad26.COV2.S was administered intramuscularly at 5 x 10^10 or 1 x 10^11 viral particles, either as a single shot or as two shots given 56 days apart. Throughout the experiments and outcome assessment, investigators stayed blinded to trial group allocation. Sequencing of the TCRbeta repertoire served to evaluate the specificity and breadth of SARS-CoV-2-reactive T cell receptors following Ad26.COV2.S vaccination. Trial participants were randomized into five groups of five: low-dose or high-dose Ad26.COV2.S given once or twice, or placebo on both occasions. What the study reported, not specific to this receptor: It was noted by the authors that total T cell responses may have been underestimated by the TCR breadth and depth analyses. Substantial breadth of spike-specific CD8+ and CD4+ T cell responses was reported after vaccination. The study was not powered for comparison of responses between vaccine doses or regimens. Ad26.COV2.S recipients had higher spike-specific TCR breadth than placebo recipients (P = 0.0014). Vaccine and placebo recipients had similar non-spike TCR breadth, a finding consistent with the vaccine containing only spike.

The V end gives up 0 bases and the J end 3 bases, leaving 5 bases in the junction not matched to a gene. The CDR3 contains 16 residues, cysteine and phenylalanine counted. The retained sequence is limited to the CDR3, 48 bases, with the frame set at the first base. Sequences LNHDA (CDR1) and SQIVND (CDR2) are obtained from the germline V gene (reference sequence). Reading the label with the study, this specimen's treatment or condition is: about 20 received Ad26.COV2.S at low or high dose, single or two shots; about 5 received placebo; per-sample allocation not given. Repertoires of vaccine and placebo recipients were sequenced from samples taken on day 63 after the first injection. In Cohort 1b, about two dozen adults aged 18-55 years were enrolled at a single site in Boston, USA, between 29 July and 7 August 2020. Ad26.COV2.S consisted of a replication-incompetent adenovirus type 26 vector by which a prefusion-stabilized SARS-CoV-2 spike protein from the original Wuhan strain was expressed.

About this clone itself: Which antigen it targets is not known. Per-nucleotide qualities are absent, and no much larger clonotype sits a single base away.

The immunoSEQ Assay was the method used to sequence TCRbeta CDR3 regions. After extraction, genomic DNA underwent amplification by bias-controlled multiplex PCR, followed by high-throughput sequencing. The published analysis was carried out like this. Collapsing and filtering of sequences were performed to quantify the absolute abundance of each unique TCRbeta CDR3 region. T cell fraction was estimated by normalizing TCRbeta template counts to usable DNA, with usable DNA measured through amplification of reference genes found in all nucleated cells. Repertoire TCRs were annotated as SARS-CoV-2-specific when V gene, CDR3 amino acid sequence and J gene were exactly matched to a known reactive TCR set. The reference SARS-CoV-2 TCR set was obtained from MIRA and was filtered for enrichment in COVID-19-positive ImmuneCODE repertoires, whereby public or cross-reactive TCRs were removed. Drawing on the MIRA antigens, annotated TCRs were analysed further at the level of specific ORF or position within ORF. Breadth was defined as the number of annotated unique rearrangements divided by the total number of unique productive rearrangements, and depth was defined as the summed frequency of the annotated unique rearrangements. Two-sided Wilcoxon rank-sum tests were used to compare TCR breadth between groups. This immuneACCESS table, as held by TCRdb, lists in-frame sequences with V and J called but not all clones. Of the missing ones, under half trace to an unresolved V gene in checked studies; the others have no known cause. V, J and clone size reflect that table, while D and trimming were determined from the DNA. This sample comprises 300,000 to 400,000 clones, approximately 85% of them detected only once. Of the sample, 3.3% is held by the ten largest clones.

The rearrangement combines TRBV19 with TRBJ2-1; TRBD1 fits 7 bases in the junction. This TCR was sampled from a person between 18 and 60 years old who received the Ad26.COV2.S COVID-19 vaccine or a placebo. Here the sequenced sample was peripheral blood, taken in a trial of Ad26.COV2.S vaccine versus placebo. The bases read TGTGCCAGTAGTATAGATCTAGGGGGCCGCTACAATGAGCAGTTCTTC. This translates into CASSIDLGGRYNEQFF.